A single T cell receptor beta chain is shown here with its context. This clonotype was observed at least ten times. The target of this receptor is not known. No base quality information exists; no much larger clone differs at one position. The source of the sample is a study of CD8+CD57+ T cells in acquired aplastic anemia (dated by TCRdb to 2016 to 2019). Study-level background: Extracted DNA from sorted CD4+ and CD8+ cells averaged about 3 ug, ranging from about 0.2 to 30 ug. CD8+CD57+ expansion was defined as a frequency above the mean frequency observed in healthy subjects.

CDR1 and CDR2, per the germline V gene (reference sequence), are DFQATT and SNEGSKA. Inclusive of the bounding cysteine and phenylalanine, the CDR3 is 16 residues long. Just CDR3 DNA is preserved here, 48 bases in frame from base 1. V loses 3 bases, J loses 0 bases, and the germline ends lie 15 bases apart. Findings and caveats that apply to the study as a whole: Between patients and healthy controls, no significant difference in CD8+ Simpson's diversity was found (P=0.060). Nearly 30 CD8+ CDR3 sequences were found in both patients and controls but appeared to be highly expressed in patients and within the immunodominant clones of the patients.

Genomic DNA was used as template for profiling of TCR beta VDJ combinations and CDR3 sequences. TCR repertoire sequencing was run on an Illumina HiSeq 2000. For the original study's pipeline: TRBV/TRBJ rearrangement plots, CDR3 size and DJ length profiles, and Simpson's diversity index were used to evaluate the repertoires. The immunodominant clone was defined as the most abundant DNA sequence in deep sequencing data. CDR3 amino acid sequences were checked for sharing across subjects and were also compared against the VDJdb database and published repertoires. TCRdb handled the public reads itself, with Q25 trimming in fastp and clone calling in MiXCR, and kept productive beta chains. CDR3 protein sequences are deduplicated, and each keeps its most common genes and DNA. TCRdb, not the authors, supplied the V and J calls. The sample includes 95,000 to 150,000 distinct CDR3 sequences, with about 40% observed a single time. The ten largest account for 2.6% of the sample.

The patients picked for sequencing were ones in whom flow cytometry had shown an expansion of CD8+CD57+ cells. Every patient had a diagnosis of severe acquired aplastic anemia based on International Study of Aplastic Anemia and Agranulocytosis and Camitta criteria. No therapy had been received by the patients at the time of blood sampling. TCR repertoires of sorted CD4+ and CD8+ blood T cells from severe aplastic anemia patients and healthy subjects were deep-sequenced in the study. In the USA, patient enrollment took place under clinicaltrials.gov protocols 00001620, 01623167, 00001397, 00071045, 00081523 and 00961064. Ficoll-Paque density gradient centrifugation was used to isolate peripheral blood mononuclear cells. Before DNA was extracted, CD4+ and CD8+ T cells were sorted using either FACS or magnetic beads.

The chain employs TRBV20-1 and TRBJ2-1; 7 matching bases give a weak D call of TRBD2. This receptor was identified in a human donor with aplastic anemia. Sequences were obtained from sorted CD4+, CD8+, or CD8+CD57+ T cells (not recorded which) from PBMCs. The DNA reads as follows: TGCAGTGCTAGTAGGGGGGGCCCCAGCTCCTACAATGAGCAGTTCTTC. It is translated as CSASRGGPSSYNEQFF.